The 10 T cell receptor beta chains below all came from one sample that was sequenced in a study of blood T cell repertoires in COVID-19. Libraries were prepared by immunoSEQ multiplex PCR; TCRdb keeps only in-frame clonotypes and omits some of them. Found here are approximately 250,000 clones, about 86% of them singletons; the top ten hold about an eighth. Sequenced: peripheral blood. Receptor source: a woman aged 70 to 79 with COVID-19, enrolled during active disease.

This clone was picked up one time. The chain links TRBV30 to TRBJ2-1; 8 bases line up with TRBD1. Germline V lookup: CDR1 GTSNPN, CDR2 SVGIG (reference sequence). There are 15 residues in the CDR3. V was pared by 5 bases and J by 8 bases, with 14 bases of the junction left unmatched. CDR3 DNA: TGTGCCTGGGCCCGACAGGGGCTCCTAGTCGATGAGCAGTTCTTC. It codes for CAWARQGLLVDEQFF.

The V gene is TRBV5-6, the J gene TRBJ1-4; D remains ambiguous. V was clipped by 1 base and J by 5 bases, with 9 bases between them. The CDR3 loop spans 14 amino acids. Germline V gene sequence: CDR1 SGHDT, CDR2 YYEEEE. CDR3 coding DNA: TGTGCCAGCAGCTTGAGTGGCCGAAATGAAAAACTGTTTTTT. Translated, it gives CASSLSGRNEKLFF.

The chain is built from TRBV27 and TRBJ2-2; D gene unclear. Trimming took 7 bases from V and 0 from J, leaving 12 bases between them. The length of the CDR3 is 15 residues. CDR1 MNHEY and CDR2 SMNVEV come from the germline V gene (reference sequence). CDR3 bases: TGTGCCAGCAAACCCGGGTTCGCGAACACCGGGGAGCTGTTTTTT. This translates into CASKPGFANTGELFF.

The count of this clone is one. The chain combines TRBV5-4 with TRBJ1-1; 10 positions match TRBD1. J lost 4 bases, V lost 4 bases, and 7 bases had no gene match. The length of the CDR3 is 15 residues. CDR1 and CDR2 from the germline V gene are SGHNT and YYREEE (reference sequence). For the CDR3, the DNA is TGTGCCAGCAGCCCCAGACAGGGGGCAGGCACTGAAGCTTTCTTT. This sequence encodes CASSPRQGAGTEAFF.

The chain couples TRBV5-1 to TRBJ2-1, with 11 bases aligning to TRBD2. Trimming took 4 bases from V and 13 from J; bases not matched to a gene: 10. Germline V gene data show CDR1 as SGHRS and CDR2 as YFSETQ. This CDR3 has 14 amino acids. In DNA, the CDR3 is TGCGCCAGCAGCGGGACTAGCGGACCTTCACGACAGTTCTTC. Protein product: CASSGTSGPSRQFF.

This rearrangement joins TRBV5-1 to TRBJ1-4, with D unresolved. V was trimmed by 4 bases and J by 8 bases, leaving 21 bases between them. Germline V lookup: CDR1 SGHRS, CDR2 YFSETQ. This CDR3 spans 16 amino acids. In DNA, the CDR3 is TGCGCCAGCAGCCCCGGGGTTCTCTCTGAGCGCGAAAAACTGTTTTTT. Protein product: CASSPGVLSEREKLFF.

This rearrangement joins TRBV6-5 to TRBJ2-1, with D possibly matching TRBD1 (6 bases). Germline CDR1 and CDR2: MNHEY and SVGAGI. The CDR3 has 13 residues. The ends were cut back, 0 bases at V and 12 bases at J, with 12 bases in the middle. The CDR3 sequence: CASSYSGDKGQFF. The DNA of the CDR3 is TGTGCCAGCAGTTACTCCGGGGACAAGGGGCAGTTCTTC.

The rearrangement joins TRBV7-9 to TRBJ2-1, with 7 bases matching TRBD1. This CDR3 contains 15 residues. Germline assignment: CDR1 SEHNR and CDR2 FQNEAQ (reference sequence). The V and J ends lost 5 bases and 3 bases, in that order; junction bases with no gene match: 7. CDR3: CASSPGGQVYNEQFF. In DNA form, the CDR3 reads TGTGCCAGCAGCCCAGGAGGACAGGTCTACAATGAGCAGTTCTTC.

CDR3 nucleotides: TGTGCCAGCAGCTTATTGGGACAAAGCTACGAGCAGTACTTC. Its translation: CASSLLGQSYEQYF. The chain uses TRBV7-9 and TRBJ2-7; D may be TRBD1 (6 bases). CDR3 length: 14 residues. CDR1 and CDR2 (germline): SEHNR, FQNEAQ (reference sequence). The V and J ends lost 2 bases and 3 bases respectively, with 11 bases between them.

The genes are TRBV5-1 and TRBJ2-5, with 9 bases that match TRBD2. In germline, CDR1 is SGHRS, CDR2 YFSETQ. Trimming removed 1 base from V and 2 bases from J; junction bases left unmatched: 6. The CDR3 has 16 residues. The DNA for the CDR3 is TGCGCCAGCAGCTTGTCCCTGAGCGGGGGGCAAGAGACCCAGTACTTC. Its translation is CASSLSLSGGQETQYF.